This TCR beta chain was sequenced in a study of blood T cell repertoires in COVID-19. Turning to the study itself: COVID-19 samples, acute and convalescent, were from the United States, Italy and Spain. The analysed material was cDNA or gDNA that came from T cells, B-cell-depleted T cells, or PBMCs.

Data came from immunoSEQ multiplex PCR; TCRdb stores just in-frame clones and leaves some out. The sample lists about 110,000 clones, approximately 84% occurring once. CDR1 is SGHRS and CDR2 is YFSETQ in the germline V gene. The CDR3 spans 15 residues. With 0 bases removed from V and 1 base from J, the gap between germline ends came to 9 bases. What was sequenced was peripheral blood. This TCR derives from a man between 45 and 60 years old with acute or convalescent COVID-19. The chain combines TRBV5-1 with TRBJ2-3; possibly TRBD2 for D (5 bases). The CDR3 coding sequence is TGCGCCAGCAGCTTGGACGGGATTGGCACAGATACGCAGTATTTT. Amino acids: CASSLDGIGTDTQYF.